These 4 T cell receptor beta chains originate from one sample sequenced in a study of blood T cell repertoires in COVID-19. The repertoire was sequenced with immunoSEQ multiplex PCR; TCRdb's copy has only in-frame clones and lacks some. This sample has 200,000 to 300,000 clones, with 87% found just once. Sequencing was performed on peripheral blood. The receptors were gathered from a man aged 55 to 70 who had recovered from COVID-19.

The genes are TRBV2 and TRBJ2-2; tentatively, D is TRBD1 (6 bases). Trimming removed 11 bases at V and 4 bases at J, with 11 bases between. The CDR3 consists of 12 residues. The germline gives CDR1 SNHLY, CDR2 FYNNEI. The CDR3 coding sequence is TGTGCCGGCCAGGGGACCACCGGGGAGCTGTTTTTT. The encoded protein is CAGQGTTGELFF.

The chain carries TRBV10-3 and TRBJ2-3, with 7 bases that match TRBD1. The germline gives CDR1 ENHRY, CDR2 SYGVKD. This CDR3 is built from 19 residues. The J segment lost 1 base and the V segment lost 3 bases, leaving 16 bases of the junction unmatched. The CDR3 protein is CAISDRQGRKGGGTDTQYF. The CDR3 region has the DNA TGTGCCATCAGTGACAGACAGGGACGGAAGGGTGGGGGCACAGATACGCAGTATTTT.

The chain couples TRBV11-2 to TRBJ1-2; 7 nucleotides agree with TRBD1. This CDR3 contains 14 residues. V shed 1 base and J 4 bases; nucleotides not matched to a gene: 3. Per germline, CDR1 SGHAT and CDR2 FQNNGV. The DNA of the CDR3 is TGTGCCAGCAGCTTAGCAGGGACAGCCTATGGCTACACCTTC. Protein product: CASSLAGTAYGYTF.

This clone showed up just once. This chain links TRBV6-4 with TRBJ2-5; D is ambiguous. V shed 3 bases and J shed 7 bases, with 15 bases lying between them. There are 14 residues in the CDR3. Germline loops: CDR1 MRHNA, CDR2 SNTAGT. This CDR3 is CASSEIPGFGTQYF. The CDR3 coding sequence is TGTGCCAGCAGTGAGATTCCGGGTTTCGGGACCCAGTACTTC.